These 9 T cell receptor beta chains share one sample of origin, sequenced in a study of blood T cell repertoires in COVID-19. TCRdb's table, derived via immunoSEQ multiplex PCR, lists solely in-frame clones and lacks some. Of about 76,000 clones listed, roughly 89% are singletons. The sequenced material came from peripheral blood. Receptors originate from a human donor in a cohort sampled during active COVID-19.

This chain joins TRBV27 and TRBJ2-7; TRBD1 is a possible D gene (6 bases). The CDR3 has 14 amino acids. Germline V gene lookup returns CDR1 MNHEY and CDR2 SMNVEV (reference sequence). V shed 3 bases and J shed 1 base, with 10 bases lying between them. The CDR3 DNA is TGTGCCAGCAGTTTTGGGGACAAATCCTACGAGCAGTACTTC. Protein product: CASSFGDKSYEQYF.

This clone was observed a single time. The CDR3 region is CASSRRREETQYF. CDR3 in DNA: TGTGCCAGCAGCCGGAGACGGGAAGAGACCCAGTACTTC. The chain is built from TRBV11-3 and TRBJ2-5, with D unclear. The V end lost 5 bases, the J end lost 3 bases, and 10 bases lay between the germline ends. The germline V gene has CDR1 SGHNT and CDR2 YENEEA. CDR3 size: 13 residues.

The chain uses TRBV2 and TRBJ2-7, with TRBD1 matching 9 bases. Trimming at V came to 3 bases and at J to 5 bases, leaving 5 bases not matched to a gene. This CDR3 spans 14 amino acids. Germline loops: CDR1 SNHLY, CDR2 FYNNEI. CDR3 DNA: TGTGCCAGCAGTGATCCACAGGGGGCCCACGAGCAGTACTTC. Translation gives CASSDPQGAHEQYF.

CDR3 sequence: CASSDRAGTDTQYF. Here the CDR3 DNA reads TGCGCCAGCAGTGATCGAGCGGGGACAGATACGCAGTATTTT. The chain combines TRBV10-1 with TRBJ2-3; 7 nucleotides agree with TRBD2. Looked up from germline, CDR1 is WNHNN and CDR2 is SYGVQD (reference sequence). With V trimmed by 3 bases and J by 3 bases, 3 bases remained unmatched. The CDR3 is 14 amino acids.

This clone was seen a few times. The rearrangement uses TRBV28 and TRBJ1-1; 9 bases are shared with TRBD1. CDR1 is MDHEN and CDR2 is SYDVKM in the germline V gene. The CDR3 consists of 14 residues. Trimming took 8 bases from V and 2 from J; bases not matched to a gene: 6. In DNA, the CDR3 is TGTGCCAGCCGGACAGGGGTGGCTAACACTGAAGCTTTCTTT. Protein sequence: CASRTGVANTEAFF.

The V gene is TRBV5-1, the J gene TRBJ2-6, with 7 bases matching TRBD1. Trimming removed 0 bases from V and 0 bases from J; junction bases left unmatched: 6. The CDR3 loop spans 18 amino acids. Germline CDR1 is SGHRS and CDR2 is YFSETQ. DNA for the CDR3: TGCGCCAGCAGCTTGGAAGGGGGCCCACACTCTGGGGCCAACGTCCTGACTTTC. This translates into CASSLEGGPHSGANVLTF.

Concerning this clone: A read error is likely, as this CDR3 ends without the conserved phenylalanine or tryptophan. The chain uses TRBV11-2 and TRBJ1-2; D perhaps matches TRBD1 (6 bases). Germline CDR1 reads SGHAT; CDR2 reads FQNNGV. V was pared by 5 bases and J by 3 bases, with 13 bases between. This CDR3 spans 14 amino acids. The CDR3 DNA is TGTGCCAGCAGCCCGCAAACAGGGTACTATGGCTACACCCTC. This sequence encodes CASSPQTGYYGYTL.

V and J are TRBV5-5 and TRBJ2-3; possible D gene TRBD1, 6 bases. V was trimmed by 2 bases and J by 5 bases, leaving 18 bases between them. Germline assignment: CDR1 SGHKS and CDR2 YYEKEE (reference sequence). The CDR3 has 16 amino acids. The CDR3 coding sequence is TGTGCCAGCAGCTTTGTGGCAGGGTGGGGGCGAGATACGCAGTATTTT. As protein: CASSFVAGWGRDTQYF.

The chain combines TRBV7-9 with TRBJ2-1; 12 bases are a match to TRBD1. V lost 0 bases, J lost 7 bases, and 10 bases stayed unmatched. CDR3 size: 18 residues. CDR1 is SEHNR and CDR2 is FQNEAQ in the germline V gene (reference sequence). CDR3 loop: CASSLAGDRGRSLNEQFF. The CDR3, as DNA: TGTGCCAGCAGCTTAGCAGGGGACAGGGGGCGGTCTTTGAATGAGCAGTTCTTC.